The T cell receptor beta chain described here comes from a study of cytomegalovirus exposure and HLA in healthy donors. Researchers ran the PCR with 60 Vbeta and 13 Jbeta primers. Profiled with immunoSEQ multiplex PCR; TCRdb holds only in-frame clones, not every one. There are about 190,000 clones in the sample; around 83% occur only once, and around 1.7% lies in the top ten. Per germline, CDR1 MNHEY and CDR2 SMNVEV (reference sequence). The CDR3 consists of 14 residues. The V and J ends lost 7 bases and 0 bases, in that order; junction bases with no gene match: 4. Sequenced material: PBMCs. This sequence originates from a woman aged 18-30 years in good health and CMV-seronegative. The chain recombines TRBV27 with TRBJ1-1; 8 bases line up with TRBD1. This CDR3 is CASKNRGVNTEAFF. Here the CDR3 DNA reads TGTGCCAGCAAAAACAGGGGGGTGAACACTGAAGCTTTCTTT.